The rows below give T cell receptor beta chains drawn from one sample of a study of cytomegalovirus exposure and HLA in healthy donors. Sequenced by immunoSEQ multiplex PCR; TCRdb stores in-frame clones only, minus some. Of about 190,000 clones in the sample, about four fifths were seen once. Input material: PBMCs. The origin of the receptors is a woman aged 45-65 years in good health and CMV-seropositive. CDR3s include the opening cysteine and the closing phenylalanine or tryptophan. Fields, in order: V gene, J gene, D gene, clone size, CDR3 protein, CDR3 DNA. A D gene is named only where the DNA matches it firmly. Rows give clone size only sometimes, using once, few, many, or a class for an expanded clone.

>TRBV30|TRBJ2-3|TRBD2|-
CAWSMRRGADTQYF
TGTGCCTGGAGTATGCGGCGGGGGGCGGATACGCAGTATTTT
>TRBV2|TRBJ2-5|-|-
CASSAGSGSGETQYF
TGTGCCAGCAGTGCGGGGTCCGGGAGCGGTGAGACCCAGTACTTC
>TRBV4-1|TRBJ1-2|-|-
CASSQDSTNYGYTF
TGCGCCAGCAGCCAGGACAGCACTAACTATGGCTACACCTTC
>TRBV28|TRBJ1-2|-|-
CASSLKSGTKGGYGYTF
TGTGCCAGCAGTTTAAAGTCAGGGACTAAGGGGGGCTATGGCTACACCTTC
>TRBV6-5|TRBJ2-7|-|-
CASSDRAFYEQYF
TGTGCCAGCAGCGACCGAGCGTTCTACGAGCAGTACTTC
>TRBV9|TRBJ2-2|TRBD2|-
CASRAGLAGGPTGELFF
TGTGCCAGCAGGGCTGGGCTAGCGGGGGGGCCCACCGGGGAGCTGTTTTTT
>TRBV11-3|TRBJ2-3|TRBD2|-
CASSFGLAGDRTDTQYF
TGTGCCAGCAGCTTCGGACTAGCGGGGGATCGCACAGATACGCAGTATTTT
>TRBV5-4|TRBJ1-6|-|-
CASSLTGTNSPLHF
TGTGCCAGCAGCTTGACAGGGACAAATTCACCCCTCCACTTT
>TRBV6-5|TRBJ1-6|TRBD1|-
CASSSSARTGRSPLHF
TGTGCCAGCAGTTCCTCGGCGAGGACAGGTAGGTCACCCCTCCACTTT
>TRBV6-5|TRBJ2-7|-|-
CASSPHQGGYEQYF
TGTGCCAGCAGCCCCCACCAGGGCGGCTACGAGCAGTACTTC
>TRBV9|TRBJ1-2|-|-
CASSVREAYGYTF
TGTGCCAGCAGCGTGAGGGAAGCCTATGGCTACACCTTC
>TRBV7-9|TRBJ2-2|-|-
CASSLRLPNTGELFF
TGTGCCAGCAGCTTACGACTACCGAACACCGGGGAGCTGTTTTTT
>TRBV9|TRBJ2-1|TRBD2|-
CASSPSGERNEQFF
TGTGCCAGCAGCCCTAGCGGGGAGCGCAATGAGCAGTTCTTC
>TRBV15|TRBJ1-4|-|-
CATSQDMGMGEKLFF
TGTGCCACCAGCCAGGACATGGGGATGGGCGAAAAACTGTTTTTT
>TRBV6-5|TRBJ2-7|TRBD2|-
CASSLSGSSYEQYF
TGTGCCAGCAGCCTTAGCGGGAGCTCCTACGAGCAGTACTTC
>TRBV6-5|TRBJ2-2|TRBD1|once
CASSPGQGNTGELFF
TGTGCCAGCAGTCCGGGACAGGGGAACACCGGGGAGCTGTTTTTT
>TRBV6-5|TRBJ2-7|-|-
CASSRGSYEQYF
TGTGCCAGCAGCAGGGGTTCCTACGAGCAGTACTTC
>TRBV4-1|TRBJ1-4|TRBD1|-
CASSHPDREEKLFF
TGCGCCAGCAGCCACCCGGACAGGGAAGAAAAACTGTTTTTT
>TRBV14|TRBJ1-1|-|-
CASSQVRAGMNTEAFF
TGTGCCAGCAGCCAAGTTAGGGCAGGGATGAACACTGAAGCTTTCTTT
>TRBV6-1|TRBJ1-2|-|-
CASSDSAGGNYGYTF
TGTGCCAGCAGTGATAGTGCCGGAGGTAACTATGGCTACACCTTC
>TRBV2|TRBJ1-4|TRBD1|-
CASRDRGRIEEKLFF
TGTGCCAGCAGGGACAGGGGAAGGATTGAAGAAAAACTGTTTTTT
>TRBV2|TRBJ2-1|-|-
CASSAEGGLNGNEQFF
TGTGCCAGCAGTGCGGAGGGGGGGCTGAACGGGAATGAGCAGTTCTTC
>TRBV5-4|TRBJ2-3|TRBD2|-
CASSSGTSGATDTQYF
TGTGCCAGCAGCTCCGGGACTAGCGGGGCCACAGATACGCAGTATTTT
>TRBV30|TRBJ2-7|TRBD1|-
CAWSAPRTGAYEQYF
TGTGCCTGGAGTGCACCTAGGACAGGGGCCTACGAGCAGTACTTC